Listed below are T cell receptor beta chains from one sample, sequenced in a study of shared clonotypes between healthy human individuals. Method: immunoSEQ multiplex PCR; TCRdb's copy keeps in-frame clones and lacks some. Altogether about 980,000 clones are present, less than 85% being singletons, with the ten largest covering about 1.5%. The sample comprised memory CD4+ T cells sorted from blood. Receptor source: a man in his late teens or twenties in good health. The CDR3 runs from the conserved cysteine through the conserved F or W. D genes are given only for firm matches. For some rows the clone size is stated as once, few or many, or as a class when expanded; others skip it.

NA TRBJ1-4 NA TRBV7-2 TGTGCCAGCAGCTTAGGACAGATGAATGAAAAACTGTTTTTT CASSLGQMNEKLFF
NA TRBJ2-1 NA TRBV10-3 TGTGCCGCCGGAAGGACCCCCCGAGACAATGAGCAGTTCTTC CAAGRTPRDNEQFF
NA TRBJ2-3 NA TRBV11-2 TGTGCCAGCAGCTTAGCTCAGGTTACCCTCACAGATACGCAGTATTTT CASSLAQVTLTDTQYF
NA TRBJ2-3 NA TRBV18 TGTGCCAGCTCACCGAAAGGTAGCACAGATACGCAGTATTTT CASSPKGSTDTQYF
TRBD1 TRBJ2-2 NA TRBV2 TGTGCCAGCAGTGAACAGGGGGCGAACGGGGAGCTGTTTTTT CASSEQGANGELFF
NA TRBJ2-5 NA TRBV19 TGTGCCAGTAGTATTATGGGAATCCAAGAGACCCAGTACTTC CASSIMGIQETQYF
TRBD1 TRBJ2-7 NA TRBV2 TGTGCCAGCAAGCCCGGGACAGGAACCTACGAGCAGTACTTC CASKPGTGTYEQYF
NA TRBJ2-7 NA TRBV5-1 TGCGCCAGCAGCTTGTGGGGTTGGGAGCAGTACTTC CASSLWGWEQYF
NA TRBJ1-6 few TRBV11-2 TGTGCCAGCACGCCAGCCGGGTATAATTCACCCCTCCACTTT CASTPAGYNSPLHF
NA TRBJ2-7 NA TRBV19 TGTGCCAGTAGTCAGGACAGAGCCTACGAGCAGTACTTC CASSQDRAYEQYF
NA TRBJ2-1 few TRBV7-2 TGTGCCAGCAGCCCGACAGGACGCAATGAGCAGTTCTTC CASSPTGRNEQFF
NA TRBJ2-1 NA TRBV6-5 TGTGCCAGCAGCCGGACTTCAAGCTCCTACAATGAGCAGTTCTTC CASSRTSSSYNEQFF
NA TRBJ1-6 NA TRBV7-3 TGTGCCAGCAGCTTAACGCGTACTCATAATTCACCCCTCCACTTT CASSLTRTHNSPLHF
TRBD1 TRBJ1-2 NA TRBV2 TGTGCCAGTGCGGGACAGGGGGCGCGAGGCTACACCTTC CASAGQGARGYTF
TRBD1 TRBJ1-2 NA TRBV28 TGTGCCAGCACCCGCACAGGGGGCAGAATCTATGGCTACACCTTC CASTRTGGRIYGYTF
TRBD1 TRBJ2-7 NA TRBV28 TGTGCCAGCAGCTCCCGAAGGGACAGGGTCTCAGGGGAGCAGTACTTC CASSSRRDRVSGEQYF
NA TRBJ2-7 NA TRBV4-1 TGCGCCAGCAGCCAAGATTTCCTCCAAGGGTTCGGCTACGAGCAGTACTTC CASSQDFLQGFGYEQYF
NA TRBJ1-1 NA TRBV30 TGTGCCTGGAAGCTCCCTTGGCTCATGAACACTGAAGCTTTCTTT CAWKLPWLMNTEAFF